Below are 22 T cell receptor beta chains sequenced from a single sample in a study of esophageal squamous cell carcinoma under preoperative chemotherapy. The sample's time point: before preoperative PTX-NDP chemotherapy. TCRdb redid the calling of the PCR reads with MiXCR, one entry per CDR3 protein. The sample shows 10,000 to 15,000 distinct CDR3 sequences, roughly 50% of them seen only once. Collection took place from a patient given preoperative chemotherapy. The origin of the receptors is a human donor with esophageal squamous cell carcinoma. The donor label of this sample is uncertain.

The V and J genes are TRBV11-3 and TRBJ2-1; 15 bases align to TRBD2. Matching the DNA end better, TRBJ2-7 makes the J call doubtful. Germline V gene data show CDR1 as SGHNT and CDR2 as YENEEA. The CDR3 is 16 amino acids. Written as DNA, the CDR3 is TGTGCCAGCAGCTCCGGACTAGCGGGGGGGCTCCATGAGCAGTACTTC. Translated, it gives CASSSGLAGGLHEQYF.

The chain carries TRBV6-1 and TRBJ2-3, with D unclear. There are 13 residues in the CDR3. Trimming pared 7 bases from V and 1 base from J, leaving 9 bases between. Per germline, CDR1 MNHNS and CDR2 SASEGT. The CDR3 bases are TGTGCCAGCAAAACCCCAGGCACAGATACGCAGTATTTT. Protein sequence: CASKTPGTDTQYF.

The V gene is TRBV7-8, the J gene TRBJ2-1, with D perhaps TRBD1 or TRBD2 (5 bases each). The J call may be mistaken, given a closer DNA end match to TRBJ2-5. Germline V gene sequence: CDR1 SGHVS, CDR2 FQNEAQ. The CDR3 has 14 residues. CDR3: CASSLANWGETQYF. The CDR3 nucleotides read TGTGCCAGCAGCTTAGCTAACTGGGGGGAGACCCAGTACTTC.

In this sample, this clonotype is medium-sized (0.01 to 0.1%). This chain connects TRBV6-1 to TRBJ2-3; a weak D match, TRBD1 (6 bases). The length of the CDR3 is 12 residues. Germline CDR1 is MNHNS and CDR2 is SASEGT. Trimming cost V 6 bases and J 11 bases, with 15 bases left between them. CDR3 nucleotides: TGTGCCAGCAGGCCCGGACAGTACGAGCAGTATTTT. It translates to CASRPGQYEQYF.

With regard to this clonotype: The junction differs from germline at one of its ends, possibly a read error. J is TRBJ2-4 and V is TRBV11-2; D might be TRBD1 or TRBD2, each matching 7 bases. Germline CDR1 and CDR2: SGHAT and FQNNGV. The length of the CDR3 is 14 residues. The CDR3 here is CGGRGAGATNTQYF. For the CDR3, the DNA is TGCGGCGGCAGGGGGGCGGGGGCCACAAACACGCAGTATTTC.

Sample share makes this clonotype medium-sized. CDR3 sequence: CASSSPGTSGINEQFF. For the CDR3, the DNA is TGTGCCAGCAGCTCACCCGGGACTAGCGGGATCAATGAGCAGTTCTTC. The chain uses TRBV6-1 and TRBJ2-1, with 13 nucleotides matching TRBD2. Germline lookup yields CDR1 MNHNS and CDR2 SASEGT. The CDR3 consists of 16 residues. With V trimmed by 6 bases and J by 6 bases, 8 bases remained unmatched.

The V gene is TRBV6-5, the J gene TRBJ1-1; no reliable D call. The V end was cut by 4 bases, the J end by 3 bases, with 9 bases between. Per germline, CDR1 MNHEY and CDR2 SVGAGI. The CDR3 is 13 residues long. The CDR3 DNA reads TGTGCCAGCAGTTTGTTCGTGGACACTGAAGCTTTCTTT. Its translation: CASSLFVDTEAFF.

This clonotype was seen repeatedly, ten times or more. The gene calls are TRBV7-9 and TRBJ2-1; D unresolved. Germline CDR1 SEHNR, CDR2 FQNEAQ (reference sequence). V was trimmed by 5 bases and J by 7 bases, leaving 9 bases between them. This CDR3 comprises 12 residues. CDR3 nucleotide sequence: TGTGCCAGCAGCCCTCGCCTTAATGAGCAGTTCTTC. Translation gives CASSPRLNEQFF.

In the case of this clonotype: This could be a read error, since a much larger clone is one nucleotide away. J is TRBJ2-3 and V is TRBV7-8; 7 bases are shared with TRBD1. Matching the DNA end better, TRBJ2-1 makes the J call doubtful. The germline V gene encodes CDR1 SGHVS and CDR2 FQNEAQ. The CDR3 loop spans 12 amino acids. CDR3 loop: CASSSTGVEQFF. Written as DNA, the CDR3 is TGTGCCAGCAGCTCAACAGGGGTCGAGCAGTTCTTC.

To note about this clonotype: One end of the junction does not line up with germline, which may come from a read error. The V call is TRBV12-3 or TRBV12-4, the J call TRBJ2-1, with D tentatively TRBD2 (7 bases). This CDR3 comprises 15 residues. The CDR3 sequence: CASSPGGAGAWEQFF. The CDR3, as DNA: TGTGCCAGCAGTCCTGGGGGTGCGGGGGCCTGGGAGCAGTTCTTT.

This chain connects TRBV12-3 or TRBV12-4 to TRBJ1-1; D gene unclear. V was cut by 3 bases and J by 1 base, with 6 bases left in between. The CDR3 runs 13 residues. The CDR3, as DNA: TGTGCCAGCAGTTTGGCGGGGAACACTGAAGCTTTCTTT. Translated, it gives CASSLAGNTEAFF.

The count of this clonotype is one. The rearrangement joins TRBV6-1 to TRBJ2-1; D may be TRBD2 (6 bases). The J call may be incorrect, as the DNA end agrees better with TRBJ2-7. Germline V gives CDR1 MNHNS, CDR2 SASEGT. The CDR3 is made up of 11 amino acids. The CDR3 spells CASSPPAGQYF. Here the CDR3 DNA reads TGTGCCAGCAGTCCCCCAGCGGGGCAGTACTTC.

This clonotype was seen at least ten times. The genes are TRBV6-1 and TRBJ2-5; TRBD2 aligns across 9 bases. This CDR3 contains 15 residues. V gave up 5 bases and J gave up 5 bases; unmatched junction bases: 9. The germline V gene has CDR1 MNHNS and CDR2 SASEGT. The CDR3 DNA sequence: TGTGCCAGCAGTCGAAGCGGGAGGTCCGGGGAGACCCAGTACTTC. It yields the protein CASSRSGRSGETQYF.

On this clonotype itself: One end of the junction does not line up with germline, which may come from a read error. This rearrangement joins TRBV6-1 to TRBJ2-3; no reliable D call. Germline V gene data show CDR1 as MNHNS and CDR2 as SASEGT. The CDR3 is made up of 12 amino acids. DNA for the CDR3: TGTGCCAGCAGTGGCGAGGTGGAGACGCAGTACTTT. Protein product: CASSGEVETQYF.

The V and J genes are TRBV12-3 or TRBV12-4 and TRBJ2-3; 10 positions agree with TRBD2. The CDR3 loop spans 15 amino acids. With V trimmed by 9 bases and J by 1 base, 7 bases remained unmatched. Here the CDR3 reads CASRSGTSGTDTQYF. The CDR3 coding sequence is TGTGCCAGTAGGTCCGGGACTAGCGGCACAGATACGCAGTATTTT.

By proportion, this clonotype is medium-sized. The gene calls are TRBV6-5 and TRBJ2-7, with unresolved D. This CDR3 comprises 13 residues. CDR1 MNHEY and CDR2 SVGAGI come from the germline V gene. V was pared by 2 bases and J by 4 bases, with 9 bases between. The CDR3 loop reads CASSYGQVYEQYF. The CDR3 region has the DNA TGTGCCAGCAGTTACGGGCAGGTTTACGAGCAGTACTTC.

Judged by abundance, this clonotype is medium-sized (0.01 to 0.1%). The chain joins TRBV7-8 to TRBJ2-1, with 9 bases identical to TRBD2. The DNA end lines up better with TRBJ2-7; the J call may be wrong. Germline loops: CDR1 SGHVS, CDR2 FQNEAQ. This CDR3 is built from 18 residues. CDR3 sequence (DNA): TGTGCCAGCAGCTTAGCTTTGGGGTTAGCGGGAGAACACTACGAGCAGTACTTC. This encodes CASSLALGLAGEHYEQYF.

The chain links TRBV6-5 to TRBJ2-2, with 8 bases identical to TRBD2. Trimming took 2 bases from V and 1 from J; bases not matched to a gene: 3. Germline-derived CDR1 and CDR2 are MNHEY and SVGAGI. This CDR3 is built from 16 residues. The CDR3 loop is CASSYLSGVNTGELFF. For the CDR3, the DNA is TGTGCCAGCAGTTACCTTAGCGGGGTGAACACCGGGGAGCTGTTTTTT.

The gene calls are TRBV6-1 and TRBJ2-1, with TRBD2 as a possible D gene (7 bases). The germline gives CDR1 MNHNS, CDR2 SASEGT. V lost 3 bases and J 4 bases, leaving 13 bases between the germline ends. The CDR3 totals 15 residues. CDR3: CASSEGGGRYNEQFF. Written as DNA, the CDR3 is TGTGCCAGCAGTGAGGGGGGGGGGCGATACAATGAGCAGTTCTTC.

By sample fraction, this clonotype is medium-sized (0.01 to 0.1%). V and J are TRBV6-1 and TRBJ2-1; 13 bases align to TRBD2. Losses at the gene ends were 8 bases for V and 10 bases for J; bases not matched to a gene: 5. Germline CDR1 MNHNS, CDR2 SASEGT. This CDR3 spans 13 amino acids. In DNA, the CDR3 is TGTGCCAGCTTTGGGACTAGCGGGAACGAGCAGTTCTTC. Residues: CASFGTSGNEQFF.

The rearrangement links TRBV6-1 to TRBJ2-1, with D unclear. The J call may be in error: the DNA end matches TRBJ2-7 better. The CDR3 runs 13 residues. Germline CDR1 is MNHNS and CDR2 is SASEGT. CDR3 amino acids: CASRLSGSYEQYF. The CDR3 region has the DNA TGTGCCAGCAGGCTATCAGGTTCCTACGAGCAGTACTTC.

The chain is built from TRBV6-1 and TRBJ2-4; 7 nucleotides align to TRBD2. Germline V gives CDR1 MNHNS, CDR2 SASEGT. There are 16 residues in the CDR3. After removal of 6 bases from V and 2 bases from J, the junction contained 10 bases not matched to a gene. CDR3 in DNA: TGTGCCAGCAGGGGGGGGGAGGAAAATACCAAAAACATTCAGTACTTC. Encoded protein: CASRGGEENTKNIQYF.